The rows below give T cell receptor beta chains drawn from one sample of a study of blood T cell repertoires in COVID-19. Generated by immunoSEQ multiplex PCR, the TCRdb table keeps only in-frame clones and is missing some. The repertoire has some 19,000 clones, 70% to 90% of them found once; the top ten carry about 10%. Sequencing input: peripheral blood. These receptors were taken from a human donor in a cohort sampled during active COVID-19. The donor label of this sample is uncertain. The CDR3 runs from the conserved cysteine through the conserved F or W. A D gene is named only where the DNA matches it firmly. Some rows mark clone size as missing; the rest say once, few, many or name a class of expanded clone.

CDR3 DNA: TGCGCCAGCAGATTCGGGAGAGAATACGAGCAGTACTTC
CDR3 protein: CASRFGREYEQYF
V gene: TRBV5-1
D gene: .
clone size: .
J gene: TRBJ2-7

CDR3 DNA: TGTGCCAGCAGTCGGGGACAGTACAATGAGCAGTTCTTC
CDR3 protein: CASSRGQYNEQFF
V gene: TRBV28
D gene: TRBD1
clone size: .
J gene: TRBJ2-1

CDR3 DNA: TGCGCCAGCAGCTTGGGGGTTCAGGGTACTAGCGGGGCCAATGAGCAGTTCTTC
CDR3 protein: CASSLGVQGTSGANEQFF
V gene: TRBV5-1
D gene: TRBD2
clone size: .
J gene: TRBJ2-1

CDR3 DNA: TGTGCCAGCAGTCGAAGGACAGGGGATTCGAACACTGAAGCTTTCTTT
CDR3 protein: CASSRRTGDSNTEAFF
V gene: TRBV6-6
D gene: TRBD1
clone size: once
J gene: TRBJ1-1

CDR3 DNA: TGTGCCAGCAGTGGGGGACAAAACTACCTCCAAGAGACCCAGTACTTC
CDR3 protein: CASSGGQNYLQETQYF
V gene: TRBV28
D gene: .
clone size: .
J gene: TRBJ2-5

CDR3 DNA: TGTGCCAGCAGCTTAGACAGGGGAACCCTCCACTTT
CDR3 protein: CASSLDRGTLHF
V gene: TRBV7-9
D gene: TRBD1
clone size: .
J gene: TRBJ1-6

CDR3 DNA: TGTGCCAGCCGAAAGTCCCCAGGGGGCAATGAGCAGTTCTTC
CDR3 protein: CASRKSPGGNEQFF
V gene: TRBV3-1/TRBV3-2
D gene: TRBD1
clone size: .
J gene: TRBJ2-1

CDR3 DNA: TGTGCCAGCATCTCGACCTTAGGCAGGCTCCAACCCTCTGGAAACACCATATATTTT
CDR3 protein: CASISTLGRLQPSGNTIYF
V gene: TRBV28
D gene: .
clone size: .
J gene: TRBJ1-3

CDR3 DNA: TGTGCCAGCAGTCACCTTGGACAGGGAGGAGATACGCAGTATTTT
CDR3 protein: CASSHLGQGGDTQYF
V gene: TRBV6-6
D gene: TRBD1
clone size: .
J gene: TRBJ2-3

CDR3 DNA: TGCAGCGTCGGGACAGGGGGCCGCGACGAGCAGTACTTC
CDR3 protein: CSVGTGGRDEQYF
V gene: TRBV29-1
D gene: TRBD1
clone size: .
J gene: TRBJ2-7

CDR3 DNA: TGTGCCAGCAGTTCGGGACAGGGTACGGAAAAACTGTTTTTT
CDR3 protein: CASSSGQGTEKLFF
V gene: TRBV27
D gene: TRBD1
clone size: once
J gene: TRBJ1-4

CDR3 DNA: TGCGCCAGCAGCTTGAGTCCCCAGGGTAGGCAGTTCTTC
CDR3 protein: CASSLSPQGRQFF
V gene: TRBV5-1
D gene: .
clone size: .
J gene: TRBJ2-1

CDR3 DNA: TGTGCCAGCAAAGAGGAGGCCTATGGCTACACCTTC
CDR3 protein: CASKEEAYGYTF
V gene: TRBV28
D gene: .
clone size: .
J gene: TRBJ1-2

CDR3 DNA: TGTGCCAGCAGCTTAGAGGCTAGCGGGAGGGGGACAGATACGCAGTATTTT
CDR3 protein: CASSLEASGRGTDTQYF
V gene: TRBV11-2
D gene: TRBD2
clone size: .
J gene: TRBJ2-3

CDR3 DNA: TGTGCCAGCAGCTTAGGAGGTACGATCTATCAGCCCCAGCATTTT
CDR3 protein: CASSLGGTIYQPQHF
V gene: TRBV7-2
D gene: .
clone size: .
J gene: TRBJ1-5

CDR3 DNA: TGTGCCAGTAGTACAGGAAATTTTGATAACTATGGCTACACCTTC
CDR3 protein: CASSTGNFDNYGYTF
V gene: TRBV19
D gene: .
clone size: .
J gene: TRBJ1-2